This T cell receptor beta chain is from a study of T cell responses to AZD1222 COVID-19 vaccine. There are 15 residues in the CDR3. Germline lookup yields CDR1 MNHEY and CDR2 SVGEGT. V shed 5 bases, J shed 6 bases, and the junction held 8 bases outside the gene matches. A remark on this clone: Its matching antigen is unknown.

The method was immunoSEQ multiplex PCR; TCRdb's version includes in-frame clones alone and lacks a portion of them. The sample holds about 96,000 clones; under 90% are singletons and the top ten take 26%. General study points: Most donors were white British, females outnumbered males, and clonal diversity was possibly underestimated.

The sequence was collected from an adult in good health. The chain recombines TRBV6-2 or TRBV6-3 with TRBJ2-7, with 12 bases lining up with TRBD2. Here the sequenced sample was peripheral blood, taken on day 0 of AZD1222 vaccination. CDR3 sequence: CASSTGLAGGSEQYF. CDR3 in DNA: TGTGCCAGCAGTACGGGCCTAGCGGGAGGGAGCGAGCAGTACTTC.